This T cell receptor beta chain was recorded in a study of circulating CD8 cells and anti-PD-1 response in melanoma. Study context: Response groups: complete/partial responders versus stable/progressive non-responders.

This CDR3 has 13 residues. J lost 4 bases, V lost 5 bases, and 3 bases had no gene match. Each library started from about 15 ng of total RNA using the QIAseq Immune Repertoire TCR panel. In TCRdb, the reads were re-called with MiXCR into one record per CDR3 protein. This table has about 1,200 distinct CDR3 sequences, 10% to 11% appearing once. Live CD3+CD8+TCRalphabeta+ cells were sorted into four subsets by PD-1 and/or TIGIT. In this sample, this clonotype is large. Its matching antigen is unknown. Study-level points and caveats: PD-1 and DPOS subsets showed similar, higher clonality than DNEG. Subset repertoires were largely private at M1, with under 7.5% shared.

The J gene is TRBJ2-3, the V gene TRBV12-3 or TRBV12-4; 7 nucleotides line up with TRBD2. Sequencing used CD8+ T cells from PBMCs, obtained at baseline or after one month of anti-PD-1 therapy (not recorded which). The TCR was taken from a human donor with melanoma. Here the CDR3 reads CASSPGGADTQYF. CDR3 nucleotide sequence: TGTGCCAGCAGTCCGGGGGGAGCAGATACGCAGTATTTT.